This entry is about one TCR beta chain. Its target is not known. Produced via immunoSEQ multiplex PCR; TCRdb's table is partial and in-frame only. The table lists around 170,000 clones, 75% to 95% of them singletons, with approximately 1.5% in the top ten. This entry is derived from a study of T cell responses to AZD1222 COVID-19 vaccine. Points from the study as a whole: Scientists sampled the repertoires only once the peak T cell response had passed.

This receptor was taken from an adult in good health. The sample here was peripheral blood, taken on day 0 of AZD1222 vaccination.

This CDR3 is CASNPGPRSHTF. CDR3 DNA: TGTGCCAGCAACCCCGGACCCCGGAGCCACACCTTC. V and J are TRBV6-2 or TRBV6-3 and TRBJ1-2; D is undetermined. The V gene lost 7 bases and the J gene lost 12 bases, with 18 bases spanning the gap. The CDR3 has 12 amino acids. Looked up from germline, CDR1 is MNHEY and CDR2 is SVGEGT.